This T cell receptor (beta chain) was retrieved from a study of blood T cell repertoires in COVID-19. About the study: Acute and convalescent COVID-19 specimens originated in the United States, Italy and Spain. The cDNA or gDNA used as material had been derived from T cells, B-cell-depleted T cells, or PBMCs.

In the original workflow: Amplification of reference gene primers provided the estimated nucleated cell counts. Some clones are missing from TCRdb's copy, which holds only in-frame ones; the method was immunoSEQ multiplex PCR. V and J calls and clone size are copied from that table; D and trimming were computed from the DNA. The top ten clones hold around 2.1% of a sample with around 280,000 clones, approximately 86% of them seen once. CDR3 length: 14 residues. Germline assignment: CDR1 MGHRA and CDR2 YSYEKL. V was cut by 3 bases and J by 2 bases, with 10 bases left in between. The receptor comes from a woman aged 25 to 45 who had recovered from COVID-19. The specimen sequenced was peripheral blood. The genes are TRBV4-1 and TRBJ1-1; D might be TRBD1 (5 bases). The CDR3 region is CASSQDRGNTEAFF. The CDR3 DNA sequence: TGCGCCAGCAGCCAGGATAGGGGCAACACTGAAGCTTTCTTT.